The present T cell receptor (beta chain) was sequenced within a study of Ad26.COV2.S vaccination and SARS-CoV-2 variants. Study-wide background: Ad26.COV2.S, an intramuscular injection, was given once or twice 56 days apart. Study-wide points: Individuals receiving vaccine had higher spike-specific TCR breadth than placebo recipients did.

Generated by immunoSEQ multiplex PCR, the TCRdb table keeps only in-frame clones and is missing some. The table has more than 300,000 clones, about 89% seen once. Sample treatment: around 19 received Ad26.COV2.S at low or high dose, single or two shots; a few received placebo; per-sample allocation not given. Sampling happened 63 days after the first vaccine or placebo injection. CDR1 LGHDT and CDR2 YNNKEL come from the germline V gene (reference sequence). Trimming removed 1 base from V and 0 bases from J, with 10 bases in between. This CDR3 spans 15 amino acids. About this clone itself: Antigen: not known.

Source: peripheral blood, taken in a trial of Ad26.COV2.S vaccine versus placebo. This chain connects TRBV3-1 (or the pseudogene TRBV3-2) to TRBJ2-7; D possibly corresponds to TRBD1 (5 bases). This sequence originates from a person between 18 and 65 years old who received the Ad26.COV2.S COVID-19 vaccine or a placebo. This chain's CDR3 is CASSQGTTSSYEQYF. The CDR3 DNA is TGTGCCAGCAGCCAAGGGACAACGAGCTCCTACGAGCAGTACTTC.